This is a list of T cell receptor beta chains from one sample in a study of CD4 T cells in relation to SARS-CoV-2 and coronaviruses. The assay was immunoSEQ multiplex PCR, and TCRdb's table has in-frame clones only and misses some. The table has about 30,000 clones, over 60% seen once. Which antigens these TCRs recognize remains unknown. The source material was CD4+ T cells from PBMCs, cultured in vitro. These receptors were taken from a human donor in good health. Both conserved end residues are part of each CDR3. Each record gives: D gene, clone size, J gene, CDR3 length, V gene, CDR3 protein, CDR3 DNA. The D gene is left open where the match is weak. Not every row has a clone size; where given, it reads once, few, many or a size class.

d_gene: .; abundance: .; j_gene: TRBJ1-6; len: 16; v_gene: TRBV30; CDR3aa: CAWRGAKRGGNSPLHF; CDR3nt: TGTGCCTGGAGAGGGGCCAAAAGGGGTGGGAATTCACCCCTCCACTTT
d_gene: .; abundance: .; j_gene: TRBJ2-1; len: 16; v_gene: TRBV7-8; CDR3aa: CASSPRTASSYNEQFF; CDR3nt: TGTGCCAGCAGCCCGAGAACAGCTAGCTCCTACAATGAGCAGTTCTTC
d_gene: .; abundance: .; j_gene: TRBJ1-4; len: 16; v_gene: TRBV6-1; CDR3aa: CASSEDFGATNEKLFF; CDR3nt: TGTGCCAGCAGTGAAGACTTCGGGGCCACTAATGAAAAACTGTTTTTT
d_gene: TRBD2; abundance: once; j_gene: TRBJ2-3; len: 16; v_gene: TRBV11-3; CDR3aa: CASSGGTSGRTDTQYF; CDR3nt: TGTGCCAGCAGCGGAGGGACTAGCGGGAGGACAGATACGCAGTATTTT
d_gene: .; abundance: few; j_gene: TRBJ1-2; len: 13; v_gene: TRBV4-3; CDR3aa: CASSQDQTIGYTF; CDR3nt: TGCGCCAGCAGCCAAGATCAGACAATCGGCTACACCTTC
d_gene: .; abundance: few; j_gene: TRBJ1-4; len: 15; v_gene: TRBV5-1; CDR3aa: CASSFKGGGNEKLFF; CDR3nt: TGCGCCAGCAGCTTCAAGGGAGGTGGTAATGAAAAACTGTTTTTT
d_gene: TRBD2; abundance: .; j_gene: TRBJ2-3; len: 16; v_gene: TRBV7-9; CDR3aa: CASSFTSGRSKDTQYF; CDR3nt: TGTGCCAGCAGCTTTACTAGCGGGAGGAGTAAGGATACGCAGTATTTT
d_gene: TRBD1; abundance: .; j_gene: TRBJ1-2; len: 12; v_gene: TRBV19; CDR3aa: CASSLGQGGYTF; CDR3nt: TGTGCCAGTAGCCTGGGACAGGGGGGCTACACCTTC
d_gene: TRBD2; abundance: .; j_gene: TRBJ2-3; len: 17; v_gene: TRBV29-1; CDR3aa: CSVESSGGASPADTQYF; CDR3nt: TGCAGCGTAGAGAGTAGCGGGGGGGCGAGTCCGGCTGATACGCAGTATTTT
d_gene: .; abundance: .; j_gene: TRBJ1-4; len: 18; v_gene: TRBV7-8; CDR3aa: CASSLNTVVGGPNEKLFF; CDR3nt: TGTGCCAGCAGCCTCAATACCGTCGTAGGGGGTCCTAATGAAAAACTGTTTTTT
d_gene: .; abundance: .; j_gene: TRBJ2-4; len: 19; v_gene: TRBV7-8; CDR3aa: CASSEGPGWSWQAKNIQYF; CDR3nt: TGTGCCAGCAGCGAAGGACCGGGATGGTCCTGGCAAGCCAAAAACATTCAGTACTTC
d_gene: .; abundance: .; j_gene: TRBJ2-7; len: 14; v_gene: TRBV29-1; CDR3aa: CSAKGRLSSYEQYF; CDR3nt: TGCAGCGCCAAGGGGCGTCTGAGCTCCTACGAGCAGTACTTC
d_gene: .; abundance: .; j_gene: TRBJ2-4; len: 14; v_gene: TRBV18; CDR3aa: CASSPALGGNIQYF; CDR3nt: TGTGCCAGCTCACCTGCCCTCGGGGGCAACATTCAGTACTTC
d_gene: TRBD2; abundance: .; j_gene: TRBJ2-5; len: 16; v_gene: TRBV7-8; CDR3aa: CASRGGRGRVGETQYF; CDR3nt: TGTGCCAGCCGGGGAGGCCGCGGGAGGGTAGGAGAGACCCAGTACTTC
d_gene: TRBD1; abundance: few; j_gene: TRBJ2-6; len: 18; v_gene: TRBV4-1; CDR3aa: CASSQPGTGISGANVLTF; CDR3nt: TGCGCCAGCAGCCAACCCGGGACAGGGATCTCTGGGGCCAACGTCCTGACTTTC
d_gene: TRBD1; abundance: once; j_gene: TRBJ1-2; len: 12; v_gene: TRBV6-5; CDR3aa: CASTRQGYGYTF; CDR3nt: TGTGCCAGCACGAGACAGGGCTATGGCTACACCTTC
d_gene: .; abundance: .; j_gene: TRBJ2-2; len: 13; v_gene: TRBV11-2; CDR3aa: CASSYLRTGELFF; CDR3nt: TGTGCCAGCAGTTATCTTCGGACTGGGGAGCTGTTTTTT
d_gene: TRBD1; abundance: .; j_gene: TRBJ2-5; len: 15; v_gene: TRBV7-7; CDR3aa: CASSPMGQSQETQYF; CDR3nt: TGTGCTAGCAGCCCCATGGGACAGTCCCAAGAGACCCAGTACTTC
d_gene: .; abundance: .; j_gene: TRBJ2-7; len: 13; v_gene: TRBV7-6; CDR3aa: CASSLVEHYEQYF; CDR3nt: TGTGCCAGCAGCTTAGTGGAGCATTACGAGCAGTACTTC
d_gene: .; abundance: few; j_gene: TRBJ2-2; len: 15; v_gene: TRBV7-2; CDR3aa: CASSYSILGPGELFF; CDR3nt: TGTGCCAGCAGCTACAGTATACTAGGGCCCGGGGAGCTGTTTTTT
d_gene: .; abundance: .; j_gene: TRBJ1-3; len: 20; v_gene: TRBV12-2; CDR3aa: CASRLAPGGTALSSGNTIYF; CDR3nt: TGTGCAAGTCGCTTAGCGCCCGGGGGGACAGCCTTGTCCTCTGGAAACACCATATATTTT
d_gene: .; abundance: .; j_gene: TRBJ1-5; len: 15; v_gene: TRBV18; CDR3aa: CASSPLPQGNQPQHF; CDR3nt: TGTGCCAGCTCACCACTACCCCAGGGAAATCAGCCCCAGCATTTT
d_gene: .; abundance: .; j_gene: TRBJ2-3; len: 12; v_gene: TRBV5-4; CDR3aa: CATGGPTDTQYF; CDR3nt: TGTGCCACGGGGGGCCCCACAGATACGCAGTATTTT
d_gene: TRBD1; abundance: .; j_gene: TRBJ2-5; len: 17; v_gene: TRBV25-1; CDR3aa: CASSPALGQGDVETQYF; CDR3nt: TGTGCCAGCAGTCCAGCCCTCGGACAGGGGGACGTAGAGACCCAGTACTTC
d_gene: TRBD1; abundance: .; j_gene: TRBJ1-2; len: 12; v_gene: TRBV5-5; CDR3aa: CASSRDRDGYTF; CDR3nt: TGTGCCAGCAGCCGGGACAGGGATGGCTACACCTTC
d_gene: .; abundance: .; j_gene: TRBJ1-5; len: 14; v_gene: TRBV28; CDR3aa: CASRTPGGHQPQHF; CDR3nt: TGTGCCAGCAGAACCCCGGGTGGGCATCAGCCCCAGCATTTT
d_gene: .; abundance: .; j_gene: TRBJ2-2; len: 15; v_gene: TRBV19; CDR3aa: CASSMTGRDTGELFF; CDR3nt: TGTGCCAGTAGTATGACAGGGAGGGACACCGGGGAGCTGTTTTTT
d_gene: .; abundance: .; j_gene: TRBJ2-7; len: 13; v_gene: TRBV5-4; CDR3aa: CASSWTILAEQYF; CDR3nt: TGTGCCAGCAGTTGGACAATCCTTGCCGAGCAGTACTTC
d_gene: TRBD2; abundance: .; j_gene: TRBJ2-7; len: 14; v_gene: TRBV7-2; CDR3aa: CASSLSRGVYEQYF; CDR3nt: TGTGCCAGCAGCTTAAGTCGGGGGGTTTACGAGCAGTACTTC
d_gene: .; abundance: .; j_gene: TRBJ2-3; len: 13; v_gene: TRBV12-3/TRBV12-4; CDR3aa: CASSFYGLDTQYF; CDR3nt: TGTGCCAGCAGTTTTTATGGGTTAGATACGCAGTATTTT
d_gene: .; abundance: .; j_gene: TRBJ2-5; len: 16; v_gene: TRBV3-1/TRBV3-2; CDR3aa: CASSKAPRGLQETQYF; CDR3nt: TGTGCCAGCAGCAAAGCACCCAGGGGACTCCAAGAGACCCAGTACTTC
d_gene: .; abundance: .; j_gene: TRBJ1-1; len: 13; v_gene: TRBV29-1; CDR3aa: CSVAKGTLAEAFF; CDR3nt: TGCAGCGTTGCCAAAGGGACCCTCGCTGAAGCTTTCTTT
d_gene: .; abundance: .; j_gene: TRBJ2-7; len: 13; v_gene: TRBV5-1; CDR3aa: CASSLSRAGEQYF; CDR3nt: TGCGCCAGCAGTTTGAGTAGGGCGGGGGAGCAGTACTTC
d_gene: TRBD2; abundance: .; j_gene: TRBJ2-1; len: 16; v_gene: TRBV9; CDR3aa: CASSGGGTSGYNEQFF; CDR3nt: TGTGCCAGCAGCGGAGGGGGGACTAGCGGGTACAATGAGCAGTTCTTC
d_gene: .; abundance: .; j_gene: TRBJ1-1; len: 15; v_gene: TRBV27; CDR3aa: CASSLYWGRVTEAFF; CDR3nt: TGTGCCAGCAGTCTATATTGGGGTAGGGTGACTGAAGCTTTCTTT
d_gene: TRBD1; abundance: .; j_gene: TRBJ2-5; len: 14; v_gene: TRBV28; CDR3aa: CASSPPGQVPSQYF; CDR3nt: TGTGCCAGCAGTCCCCCCGGACAGGTCCCGAGCCAGTACTTC
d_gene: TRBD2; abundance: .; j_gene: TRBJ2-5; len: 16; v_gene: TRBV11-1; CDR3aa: CASSLSGLAVLETQYF; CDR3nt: TGTGCCAGCAGCTTATCGGGACTAGCAGTATTAGAGACCCAGTACTTC
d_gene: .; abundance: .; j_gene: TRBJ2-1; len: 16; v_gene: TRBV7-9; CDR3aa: CASSLGRLAGNNEQFF; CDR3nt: TGTGCCAGCAGCTTAGGTCGGCTAGCAGGAAACAATGAGCAGTTCTTC
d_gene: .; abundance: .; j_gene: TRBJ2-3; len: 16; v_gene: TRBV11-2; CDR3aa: CASSYTGSPIQDTQYF; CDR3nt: TGTGCCAGCAGCTACACCGGGAGCCCTATTCAAGATACGCAGTATTTT
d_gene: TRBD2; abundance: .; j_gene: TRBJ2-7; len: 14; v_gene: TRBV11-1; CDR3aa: CASSLASGKYEQYF; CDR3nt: TGTGCCAGCAGCTTAGCTAGCGGGAAATACGAGCAGTACTTC
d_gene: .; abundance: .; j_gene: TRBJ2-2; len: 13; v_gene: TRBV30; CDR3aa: CAWSPLYTGELFF; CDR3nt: TGTGCCTGGAGTCCACTATACACCGGGGAGCTGTTTTTT
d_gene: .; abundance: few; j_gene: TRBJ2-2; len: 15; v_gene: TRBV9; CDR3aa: CASSVGGANTGELFF; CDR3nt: TGTGCCAGCAGCGTAGGGGGGGCGAACACCGGGGAGCTGTTTTTT
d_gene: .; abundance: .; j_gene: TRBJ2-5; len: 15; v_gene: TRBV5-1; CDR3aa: CASSLVSQIQETQYF; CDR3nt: TGCGCCAGCAGCTTGGTATCACAGATCCAAGAGACCCAGTACTTC
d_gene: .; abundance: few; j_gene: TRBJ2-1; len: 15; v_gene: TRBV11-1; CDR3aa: CASSKPRDREDEQFF; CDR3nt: TGTGCCAGCAGCAAGCCCCGGGACCGCGAGGATGAGCAGTTCTTC
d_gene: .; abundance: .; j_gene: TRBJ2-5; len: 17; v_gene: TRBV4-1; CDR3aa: CASSQAVQVTVRETQYF; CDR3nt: TGCGCCAGCAGCCAAGCTGTACAGGTTACGGTGAGGGAGACCCAGTACTTC
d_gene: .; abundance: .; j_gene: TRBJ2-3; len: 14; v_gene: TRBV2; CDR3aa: CATSWRGSTDTQYF; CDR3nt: TGTGCCACCTCTTGGCGGGGTAGCACAGATACGCAGTATTTT
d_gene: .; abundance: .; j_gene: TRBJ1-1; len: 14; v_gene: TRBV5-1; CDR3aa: CASSLDSFPTEAFF; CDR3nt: TGCGCCAGCAGCTTGGATTCCTTCCCCACTGAAGCTTTCTTT
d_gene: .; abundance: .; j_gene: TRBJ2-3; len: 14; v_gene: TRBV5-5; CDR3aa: CASSPISSTDTQYF; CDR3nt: TGTGCCAGCAGCCCCATATCTAGCACAGATACGCAGTATTTT
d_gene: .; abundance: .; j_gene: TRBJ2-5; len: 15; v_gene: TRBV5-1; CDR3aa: CASSLIETGQETQYF; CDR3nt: TGCGCCAGCAGCTTGATTGAGACAGGCCAAGAGACCCAGTACTTC
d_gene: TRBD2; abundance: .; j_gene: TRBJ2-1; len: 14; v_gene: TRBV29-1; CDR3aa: CSVGRLAGGGEQFF; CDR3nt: TGCAGCGTTGGTCGACTAGCGGGGGGGGGTGAGCAGTTCTTC
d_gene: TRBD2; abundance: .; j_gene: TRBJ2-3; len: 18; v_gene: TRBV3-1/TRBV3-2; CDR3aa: CASSRGPSGGGSTDTQYF; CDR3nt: TGTGCCAGCAGCCGCGGACCCAGCGGGGGGGGTAGCACAGATACGCAGTATTTT
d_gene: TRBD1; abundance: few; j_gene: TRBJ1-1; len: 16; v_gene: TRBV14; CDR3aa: CASSPMTGALNTEAFF; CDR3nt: TGTGCCAGCAGCCCAATGACAGGGGCTTTGAACACTGAAGCTTTCTTT
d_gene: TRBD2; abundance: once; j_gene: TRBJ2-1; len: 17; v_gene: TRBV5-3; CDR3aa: CARSFPPLTSAYNEQFF; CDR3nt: TGTGCCAGAAGCTTCCCGCCCTTGACTAGCGCGTACAATGAGCAGTTCTTC
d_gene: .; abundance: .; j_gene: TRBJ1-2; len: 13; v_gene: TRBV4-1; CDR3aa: CASSHPQGAGYTF; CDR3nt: TGCGCCAGCAGCCATCCCCAAGGGGCTGGCTACACCTTC
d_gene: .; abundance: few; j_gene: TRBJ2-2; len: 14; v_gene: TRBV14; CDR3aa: CASSQTVNTGELFF; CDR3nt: TGTGCCAGCAGCCAGACAGTGAACACCGGGGAGCTGTTTTTT
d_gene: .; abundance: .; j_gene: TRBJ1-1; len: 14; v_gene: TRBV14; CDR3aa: CASSQDGYRTEAFF; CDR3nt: TGTGCCAGCAGCCAAGATGGGTACCGCACTGAAGCTTTCTTT
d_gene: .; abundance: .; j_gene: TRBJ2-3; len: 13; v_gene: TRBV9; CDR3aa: CASSVTSTDTQYF; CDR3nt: TGTGCCAGCAGCGTAACTAGCACAGATACGCAGTATTTT